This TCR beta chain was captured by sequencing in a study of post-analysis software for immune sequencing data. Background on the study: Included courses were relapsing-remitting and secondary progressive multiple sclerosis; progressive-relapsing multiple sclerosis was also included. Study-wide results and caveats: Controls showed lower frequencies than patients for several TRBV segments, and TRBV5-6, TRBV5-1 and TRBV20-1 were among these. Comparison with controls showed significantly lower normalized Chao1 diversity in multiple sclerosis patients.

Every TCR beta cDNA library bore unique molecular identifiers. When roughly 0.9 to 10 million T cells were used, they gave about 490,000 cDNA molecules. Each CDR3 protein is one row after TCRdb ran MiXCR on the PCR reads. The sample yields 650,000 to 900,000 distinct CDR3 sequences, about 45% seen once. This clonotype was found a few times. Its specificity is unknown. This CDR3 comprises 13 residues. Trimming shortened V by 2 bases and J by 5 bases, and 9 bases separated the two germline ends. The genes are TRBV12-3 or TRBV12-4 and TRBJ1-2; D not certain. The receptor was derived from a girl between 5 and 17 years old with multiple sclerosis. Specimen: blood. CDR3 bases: TGTGCCAGCAGTTTAAAACGGGGTTATGGCTACACCTTC. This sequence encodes CASSLKRGYGYTF.